This T cell receptor (beta chain) was sequenced during a study of vaccination and CD4 T cells after COVID-19 (dated by TCRdb to the early 2020s). Describing the broader study: Convalescent patients had a positive SARS-CoV-2 result on nasal swab PCR, and of these patients, under ten had mild disease and one had severe disease. In the convalescent cohort there were six males and four females, among whom were two Hispanic individuals, seven Caucasians, two Asians and one multiracial person. Participants got two doses of the Pfizer-BioNTech BNT162b2 vaccine (n=8) or two doses of the Moderna mRNA-1273 vaccine (n=2). Post-COVID blood samples were collected from convalescent patients a median of around 100 days after diagnosis, with a range of roughly 30 to 170 days. The time from the second vaccine dose to post-vaccine blood sampling had a median of roughly 77 days and ranged from roughly 13 to 241 days. Culture stimuli were overlapping spike peptide pools from SARS-CoV-2 and from the common cold coronaviruses HCoV-NL63, HCoV-OC43 and HCoV-229E. Control cultures received a CEFX viral epitope pool as the positive control, an HIV-1 Nef peptide pool as the negative control, or no peptide. In some eleven COVID-19 convalescent patients and a handful of infection-naive healthy vaccine recipients, researchers compared the spike-specific CD4+ TCR repertoire from before mRNA vaccination with the repertoire from after. The full study reports these points: In convalescent patients, a median roughly 87% of post-vaccine SARS-CoV-2-reactive clones were detected only after vaccination, suggesting vaccine-specific priming. In convalescent patients, nearly all vaccine-specific clones (304 of 307) were found to be mono-reactive for SARS-CoV-2 spike rather than cross-reactive with common cold coronaviruses. The median count of SARS-CoV-2-reactive clonotypes went up from 21 after infection to 38 after vaccination, although the change was not significant. The number of convalescent patients in the study was relatively small, and the study did not examine early timepoints following natural infection.

The CDR3 measures 11 amino acids from cysteine to phenylalanine. Of the read, only the CDR3 DNA is kept; its 33 bases are in frame from base 1. CDR1 and CDR2 were assigned from the germline V gene (reference sequence) as GTSNPN and SVGIG. V is pared back by 3 bases and J by 1 base, with 3 bases lying between the germline termini. A few counts support this clonotype. The specificity of this receptor is unknown. One base away there is no much larger clone; base qualities are not given. In the paper's terms, the treatment or condition label means: roughly 11-day PBMC culture with coronavirus spike peptide pools or control peptides (ViraFEST assay). The ViraFEST assay, used in the study, expanded antigen-specific T cells with peptide pools and then identified the expanded clonotypes through TCR sequencing. The convalescent patients' positive SARS-CoV-2 PCR tests were from March to December 2020, which was before the Alpha, Beta and Delta variants emerged in the United States. Each well held about 1.8 million PBMCs cultured with about 9.8 ug/ml peptide pools in IMDM containing roughly 5% human AB serum and about 10 IU/ml IL-2. On days 3 and 7, half of the culture medium was replaced with fresh IL-2-containing medium. CD4+ T cells were isolated after roughly eleven days of culture through negative selection using the EasySep CD4+ T cell isolation kit. Ficoll-Paque Plus gradient centrifugation was used to isolate PBMCs from whole blood, and the isolated PBMCs were then either used fresh or cryopreserved at -140C. Each culture condition was generally run in triplicate wells.

Library prep was done by PCR. DNA from cultured CD4+ T cells was subjected to TCR sequencing with the Oncomine TCR Beta short-read assay at the Johns Hopkins FTIC core. The QIAamp micro DNA kit was used to extract genomic DNA from the cultured CD4+ T cells. Oncomine TCR Beta libraries from cultured CD4+ T cells were pooled using unique dual indexes and sequenced on an Illumina iSeq 100. As for how the authors treated the data: Non-productive sequences were filtered out, and CDR3s that did not start with C, did not end with F or W, or were shorter than 7 amino acids were discarded. Antigen-specific clonotypes were identified using the MANAFEST web application through comparison of peptide-stimulated wells with reference and other culture wells. An FDR below 0.05, an odds ratio above 5, and a productive frequency above 0.1% in at least two of three replicate wells were required for clones to be considered positive. Clonotypes that were significantly expanded in both SARS-CoV-2 spike wells and at least one common cold coronavirus spike condition were defined as cross-reactive. Levenshtein distances (stringdist) and unrooted phylogenetic trees (ape) in R version 3.6.1 were used to assess CDR3 homology. The public reads were reanalyzed by TCRdb: fastp trimming at Q25, MiXCR alignment, in-frame beta chains only. Identical CDR3 proteins give one entry, which carries the most common genes and DNA. These V and J calls are TCRdb output, not the study's own analysis. For this sample there are approximately 21,000 distinct CDR3 sequences; over 45% appear just once. Approximately 13% of the sample lies in the top ten.

The sequencing sample was made of cultured CD4+ T cells from blood. The sequence is built from TRBV30 and TRBJ2-5, with the D gene not confidently named. The sequence derives from a human donor with COVID-19. The DNA reads as follows: TGTGCCTGGAGGTCCCAAGAGACCCAGTACTTC. This gives the protein CAWRSQETQYF.